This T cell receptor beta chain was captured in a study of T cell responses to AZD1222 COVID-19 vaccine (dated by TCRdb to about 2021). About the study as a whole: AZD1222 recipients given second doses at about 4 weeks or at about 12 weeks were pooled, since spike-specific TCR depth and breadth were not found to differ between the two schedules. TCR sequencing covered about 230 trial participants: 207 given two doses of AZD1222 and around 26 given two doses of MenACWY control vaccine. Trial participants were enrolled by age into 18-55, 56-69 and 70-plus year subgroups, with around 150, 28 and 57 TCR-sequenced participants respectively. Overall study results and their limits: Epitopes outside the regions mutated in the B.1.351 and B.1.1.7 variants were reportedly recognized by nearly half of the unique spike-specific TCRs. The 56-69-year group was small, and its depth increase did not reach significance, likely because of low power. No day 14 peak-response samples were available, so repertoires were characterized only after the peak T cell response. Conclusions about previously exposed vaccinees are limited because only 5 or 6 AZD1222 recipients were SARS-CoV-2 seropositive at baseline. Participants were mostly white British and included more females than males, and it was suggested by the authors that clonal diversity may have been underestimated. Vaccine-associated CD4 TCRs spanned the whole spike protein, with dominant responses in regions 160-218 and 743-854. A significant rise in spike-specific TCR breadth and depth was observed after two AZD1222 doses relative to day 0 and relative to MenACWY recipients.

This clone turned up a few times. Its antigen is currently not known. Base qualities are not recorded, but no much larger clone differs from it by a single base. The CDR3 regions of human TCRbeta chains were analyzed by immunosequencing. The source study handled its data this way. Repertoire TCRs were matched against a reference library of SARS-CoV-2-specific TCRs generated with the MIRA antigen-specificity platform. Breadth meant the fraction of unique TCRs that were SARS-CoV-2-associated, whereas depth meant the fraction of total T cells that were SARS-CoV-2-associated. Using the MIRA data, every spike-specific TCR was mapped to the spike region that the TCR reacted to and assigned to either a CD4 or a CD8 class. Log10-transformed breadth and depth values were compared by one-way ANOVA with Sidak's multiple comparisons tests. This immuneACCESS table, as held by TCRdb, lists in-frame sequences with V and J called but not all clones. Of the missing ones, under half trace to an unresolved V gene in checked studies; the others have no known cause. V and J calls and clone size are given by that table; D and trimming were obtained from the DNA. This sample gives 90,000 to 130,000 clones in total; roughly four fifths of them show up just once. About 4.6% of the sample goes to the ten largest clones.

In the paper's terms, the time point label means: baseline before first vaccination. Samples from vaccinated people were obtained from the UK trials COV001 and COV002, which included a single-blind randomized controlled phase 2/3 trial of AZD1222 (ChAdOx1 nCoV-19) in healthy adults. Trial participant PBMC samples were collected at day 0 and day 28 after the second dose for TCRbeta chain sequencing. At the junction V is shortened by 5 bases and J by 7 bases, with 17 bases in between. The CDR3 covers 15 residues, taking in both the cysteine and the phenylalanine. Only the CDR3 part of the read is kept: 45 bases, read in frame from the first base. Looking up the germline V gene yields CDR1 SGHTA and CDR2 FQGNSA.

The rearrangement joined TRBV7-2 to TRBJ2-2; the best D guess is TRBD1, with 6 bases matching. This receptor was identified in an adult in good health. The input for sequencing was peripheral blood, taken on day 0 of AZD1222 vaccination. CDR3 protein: CASSGGPRGDGELFF. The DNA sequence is TGTGCCAGCAGCGGGGGACCCAGGGGTGACGGGGAGCTGTTTTTT.